Listed here are 30 T cell receptor beta chains from one sample, sequenced in a study of blood T cell repertoires in COVID-19. The assay was immunoSEQ multiplex PCR, and TCRdb's table has in-frame clones only and misses some. Of about 94,000 clones detected, roughly 87% appear once; the ten largest clones hold approximately 5%. The material sequenced was peripheral blood. These receptors all come from a woman aged 80 or over with acute or convalescent COVID-19.

The genes are TRBV24-1 and TRBJ2-1; perhaps TRBD2 as D (5 bases). V lost 6 bases, J lost 6 bases, and 11 bases lay in between. Germline loops: CDR1 KGHDR, CDR2 SFDVKD. This CDR3 is 13 amino acids long. CDR3 nucleotides: TGTGCCACCAGTCTTGGCGGAGGCAATGAGCAGTTCTTC. As protein: CATSLGGGNEQFF.

This clone was counted once. This chain links TRBV7-3 with TRBJ2-3; no reliable D call. Germline CDR1 SGHTA, CDR2 FQGTGA. Trimming cost V 5 bases and J 1 base, with 10 bases left between them. This CDR3 region has 14 residues. The CDR3 region is CASSPQRGTDTQYF. CDR3 DNA sequence: TGTGCCAGCAGCCCGCAACGCGGCACAGATACGCAGTATTTT.

V usage is TRBV27 and J usage is TRBJ2-1; D remains unclear. Germline lookup yields CDR1 MNHEY and CDR2 SMNVEV (reference sequence). The V gene lost 6 bases and the J gene lost 0 bases, with 9 bases spanning the gap. This CDR3 is 14 amino acids long. The CDR3 DNA reads as TGTGCCAGCAGCCGAAGGAGCTCCTACAATGAGCAGTTCTTC. The encoded protein is CASSRRSSYNEQFF.

The genes are TRBV6-2 or TRBV6-3 and TRBJ2-7, with 8 positions matching TRBD1. The germline CDR1 and CDR2 sequences are MNHEY and SVGEGT. J was trimmed by 4 bases and V by 2 bases; bases with no gene match: 7. The CDR3 sequence is 15 residues long. Here the CDR3 reads CASSYGQGSSYEQYF. The CDR3 nucleotides are TGTGCCAGCAGTTACGGACAGGGCTCCTCTTACGAGCAGTACTTC.

The chain recombines TRBV19 with TRBJ2-4; TRBD1 matches 7 bases. Germline V gene lookup returns CDR1 LNHDA and CDR2 SQIVND (reference sequence). The CDR3 sequence is 16 residues long. Trimming cost V 0 bases and J 6 bases; bases outside gene matches: 8. This CDR3 is CASSIDTPGQANIQYF. CDR3 bases: TGTGCCAGTAGTATAGATACCCCCGGACAGGCAAACATTCAGTACTTC.

In this sample, this clone turned up a few times. V gene TRBV7-3 combines with J gene TRBJ2-1, with 9 positions matching TRBD1. V lost 3 bases to trimming and J lost 7 bases; unmatched junction nucleotides: 13. The CDR3 sequence is 17 residues long. The germline V gene encodes CDR1 SGHTA and CDR2 FQGTGA. The chain's CDR3 is CASSLDKWGQGGNEQFF. CDR3 nucleotide sequence: TGTGCCAGCAGCTTGGATAAATGGGGACAGGGAGGGAATGAGCAGTTCTTC.

This sequence joins TRBV18 and TRBJ2-7; 8 positions agree with TRBD1. Germline CDR1 reads KGHSH; CDR2 reads LQKENI. The CDR3 extends over 15 amino acids. V gave up 6 bases and J gave up 2 bases; unmatched junction bases: 9. The CDR3 is CASSQQGGFPYEQYF. The CDR3 coding sequence is TGTGCCAGCTCGCAACAGGGGGGATTTCCCTACGAGCAGTACTTC.

The rearrangement links TRBV12-2 to TRBJ1-5; TRBD1, as called in the table, went unchecked against the DNA. TRBV12-2 is noted as a pseudogene. The CDR3 contains 15 residues. CDR3 DNA: TGTGCAAGTCGCGCCTCCGTCAGACAGGGTCAGCCCCAGCATTTT. Translation gives CASRASVRQGQPQHF.

The rearrangement uses TRBV11-3 and TRBJ2-7, with 11 bases fitting TRBD2. The germline V gene has CDR1 SGHNT and CDR2 YENEEA. The CDR3 has 15 residues. The V segment lost 9 bases and the J segment 2 bases; nucleotides outside the gene matches: 9. Written as DNA, the CDR3 is TGTGCCAGTAGCCGCGGGACTAGCGGAACCTACGAGCAGTACTTC. Its translation is CASSRGTSGTYEQYF. The variable domain in full, with the rest retrieved from reference TRBV11-3 and TRBJ2-7, is EAGVVQSPRYKIIEKKQPVAFWCNPISGHNTLYWYLQNLGQGPELLIRYENEEAVDDSQLPKDRFSAERLKGVDSTLKIQPAELGDSAVYLCASSRGTSGTYEQYFGPGTRLTVT.

The gene calls are TRBV6-5 and TRBJ1-3; no firm D call. The V gene's germline CDR1 is MNHEY and CDR2 SVGAGI. Trimming took 5 bases from V and 0 from J, leaving 2 bases between them. This CDR3 has 12 amino acids. The CDR3 DNA follows: TGTGCCAGCAGTCTCTCTGGAAACACCATATATTTT. It encodes CASSLSGNTIYF.

V usage is TRBV29-1 and J usage is TRBJ2-6; D is undetermined. CDR1 is SQVTM and CDR2 is ANQGSEA in the germline V gene. V gave up 6 bases and J gave up 0 bases, with 6 bases separating them. This CDR3 region has 13 residues. CDR3 in amino acids: CSVSSSGANVLTF. The CDR3 DNA follows: TGCAGCGTGAGTAGCTCTGGGGCCAACGTCCTGACTTTC.

V is TRBV9 and J is TRBJ2-3; D is undetermined. Germline V gene lookup returns CDR1 SGDLS and CDR2 YYNGEE. V lost 0 bases and J 4 bases, leaving 6 bases between the germline ends. The CDR3 has 13 amino acids. The CDR3 nucleotides are TGTGCCAGCAGCGTAGTGTCTTCAGATACGCAGTATTTT. Translated, it gives CASSVVSSDTQYF.

The rearrangement joins TRBV7-9 to TRBJ2-7; D is possibly TRBD2 (6 bases). V was shortened by 5 bases and J by 3 bases, with 17 bases between the two germline ends. Germline V CDR1 and CDR2: SEHNR, FQNEAQ (reference sequence). This CDR3 region has 15 residues. The CDR3 spells CASSPSVGGRYEQYF. The CDR3 bases are TGTGCCAGCAGCCCCTCGGTGGGGGGACGCTACGAGCAGTACTTC.

This chain uses TRBV6-5 with TRBJ2-1, with TRBD1 matching over 8 bases. The CDR3 is 15 residues long. V lost 6 bases, J lost 6 bases, and 10 bases stayed unmatched. Germline V gene sequence: CDR1 MNHEY, CDR2 SVGAGI. CDR3 residues: CASSRTGTGTNEQFF. In nucleotides, the CDR3 is TGTGCCAGCAGCCGGACCGGGACAGGTACCAATGAGCAGTTCTTC.

The J gene is TRBJ1-5, the V gene TRBV5-1; a weak D match, TRBD1 (6 bases). The CDR3 has 15 residues. Trimming cost V 1 base and J 7 bases, with 15 bases left between them. CDR1 and CDR2 (germline): SGHRS, YFSETQ. In DNA form, the CDR3 reads TGCGCCAGCAGCTTGTATTCAGGGGCTCGACAGCCCCAGCATTTT. It yields the protein CASSLYSGARQPQHF.

J is TRBJ1-2 and V is TRBV5-1; 8 nucleotides agree with TRBD1. The germline V gene encodes CDR1 SGHRS and CDR2 YFSETQ. Losses at the gene ends were 4 bases for V and 4 bases for J; bases not matched to a gene: 6. This CDR3 is built from 14 residues. CDR3 residues: CASSAGQGGYGYTF. DNA for the CDR3: TGCGCCAGCAGCGCTGGACAGGGTGGCTATGGCTACACCTTC.

CDR3 DNA sequence: TGTGCCAGCTCACCTCGGGTTAATCAGCCCCAGCATTTT. This gives the protein CASSPRVNQPQHF. J is TRBJ1-5 and V is TRBV18; no clear D. Trimming took off 3 bases at V and 4 bases at J, with 7 bases between the two ends. The CDR3 covers 13 residues. The germline gives CDR1 KGHSH, CDR2 LQKENI.

This chain joins TRBV10-1 and TRBJ2-1; perhaps TRBD1 as D (5 bases). The V end lost 10 bases, the J end lost 4 bases, and 20 bases lay between the germline ends. This CDR3 is built from 15 residues. Germline V gives CDR1 WNHNN, CDR2 SYGVQD (reference sequence). CDR3 loop: CANPTGGADYNEQFF. DNA for the CDR3: TGCGCCAACCCGACCGGTGGGGCGGATTACAATGAGCAGTTCTTC.

The CDR3 DNA is TGTGCCAGCAGCCCGCAGCGGGAGAAGACGTTCTTC. Amino acids: CASSPQREKTFF. The chain is built from TRBV11-2 and TRBJ2-1; 8 positions agree with TRBD2. Germline CDR1 reads SGHAT; CDR2 reads FQNNGV. V trimming: 5 bases; J trimming: 15 bases; junction bases outside the gene matches: 9. The CDR3 has 12 amino acids.

V is TRBV3-1 (or the pseudogene TRBV3-2) and J is TRBJ2-4; D may be TRBD2 (5 bases). With 1 base removed from V and 0 bases from J, the gap between germline ends came to 25 bases. This CDR3 is built from 21 residues. The V gene's germline CDR1 is LGHDT and CDR2 YNNKEL (reference sequence). This CDR3 reads CASSQGGPGGRTAGAKNIQYF. CDR3 sequence (DNA): TGTGCCAGCAGCCAAGGTGGTCCAGGAGGAAGGACGGCGGGAGCCAAAAACATTCAGTACTTC.

This clone was recorded only once. The rearrangement joins TRBV2 to TRBJ2-1; 8 positions agree with TRBD1. Germline trimming cut 9 bases from V and 4 bases from J; bases unmatched to any gene: 5. CDR1 SNHLY and CDR2 FYNNEI come from the germline V gene. The CDR3 is made up of 13 amino acids. In DNA form, the CDR3 reads TGTGCCAGTATGGGACAGGCTTACAATGAGCAGTTCTTC. It is translated as CASMGQAYNEQFF.

The gene calls are TRBV6-5 and TRBJ2-1; TRBD1 is a possible D gene (6 bases). This CDR3 has 14 amino acids. The germline CDR1 and CDR2 sequences are MNHEY and SVGAGI. Trimming shortened V by 4 bases and J by 7 bases, and 14 bases separated the two germline ends. CDR3 DNA: TGTGCCAGCAGTTCCGACAGGACCGAAAATGAGCAGTTCTTC. Encoded protein: CASSSDRTENEQFF.

The chain couples TRBV7-8 to TRBJ2-5, with a tentative D call TRBD1 (5 bases). The ends were cut back, 3 bases at V and 0 bases at J, with 14 bases in the middle. CDR3 size: 16 residues. Germline V gene lookup returns CDR1 SGHVS and CDR2 FQNEAQ. CDR3 sequence (DNA): TGTGCCAGCAGCTTTCGGGTAACAGGAGACCAAGAGACCCAGTACTTC. It encodes CASSFRVTGDQETQYF. Complete variable domain (other parts from reference TRBV7-8 and TRBJ2-5): GAGVSQSPRYKVAKRGQDVALRCDPISGHVSLFWYQQALGQGPEFLTYFQNEAQLDKSGLPSDRFFAERPEGSVSTLKIQRTQQEDSAVYLCASSFRVTGDQETQYFGPGTRLLVL.

The chain recombines TRBV10-3 with TRBJ1-2; TRBD1 matches at 7 bases. The CDR3 consists of 16 residues. Germline V CDR1 and CDR2: ENHRY, SYGVKD. V trimming: 6 bases; J trimming: 5 bases; junction bases outside the gene matches: 15. CDR3 nucleotides: TGTGCCATCAGCGATCCGGGACAGATGACAAATTATGGCTACACCTTC. Its protein is CAISDPGQMTNYGYTF.

The chain is built from TRBV6-4 and TRBJ1-1, with D maybe TRBD1 (5 bases). This CDR3 is built from 13 residues. CDR1 is MRHNA, CDR2 SNTAGT, per germline. V was trimmed by 6 bases and J by 2 bases, leaving 10 bases between them. This CDR3 is CASSQTVNTEAFF. The CDR3 DNA follows: TGTGCCAGCAGCCAGACAGTTAACACTGAAGCTTTCTTT.

J is TRBJ2-1 and V is TRBV7-9; the D gene is possibly TRBD2 (7 bases). CDR1 is SEHNR, CDR2 FQNEAQ, per germline (reference sequence). Trimming left V 1 base short and J 4 bases short, with 17 bases between. The CDR3 is 17 residues long. The DNA of the CDR3 is TGTGCCAGCAGCTTAGGAGGGGGTAGCGGGTTTTACAATGAGCAGTTCTTC. This sequence encodes CASSLGGGSGFYNEQFF.

V is TRBV27 and J is TRBJ2-3; possible D gene TRBD1, 5 bases. CDR1 is MNHEY and CDR2 is SMNVEV in the germline V gene (reference sequence). The CDR3 sequence is 15 residues long. Trimming shortened V by 10 bases and J by 1 base, and 18 bases separated the two germline ends. The CDR3 DNA reads TGTGCCACCCCGATTATAGGGGCCGGCACAGATACGCAGTATTTT. Its translation: CATPIIGAGTDTQYF.

Only one count was recorded for this clone. The rearrangement links TRBV19 to TRBJ1-5; 7 positions match TRBD1. Germline-derived CDR1 and CDR2 are LNHDA and SQIVND (reference sequence). V gave up 9 bases and J gave up 2 bases; unmatched junction bases: 13. The CDR3 spans 16 residues. The CDR3 reads CASTGVALDGNQPQHF. The DNA for the CDR3 is TGTGCCAGCACAGGGGTGGCCCTTGATGGCAATCAGCCCCAGCATTTT.

The chain employs TRBV12-5 and TRBJ1-1; TRBD1 matches at 9 bases. The CDR3 runs 15 residues. With 6 bases clipped from V and 2 bases from J, the junction kept 7 bases outside the gene matches. Germline CDR1 reads LGHNT; CDR2 reads FRNRAP. The CDR3 DNA reads TGTGCTAGTGGCGCCGACAGGGGGAGCAACACTGAAGCTTTCTTT. Translated: CASGADRGSNTEAFF.

Regarding this clone: Other DNA sequences in the same sample also yield this CDR3. This CDR3 is CASGYTGARGYTF. CDR3 nucleotide sequence: TGTGCTAGTGGCTACACAGGTGCTCGCGGCTACACCTTC. The rearrangement uses TRBV12-5 and TRBJ1-2, with D perhaps TRBD1 (5 bases). The CDR3 loop spans 13 amino acids. V was clipped by 6 bases and J by 8 bases, with 16 bases between them. Per the germline V gene, CDR1 is LGHNT and CDR2 is FRNRAP.